The entry below gives a single TCR beta chain sequence along with its context. This sample was taken from a study of T cell responses to AZD1222 COVID-19 vaccine. Sequenced by immunoSEQ multiplex PCR; TCRdb stores in-frame clones only, minus some. The table lists roughly 77,000 clones, approximately 85% of them singletons. Losses at the gene ends were 5 bases for V and 7 bases for J; bases not matched to a gene: 8. The CDR3 runs 14 residues. Germline V gene lookup returns CDR1 MNHEY and CDR2 SVGAGI. This chain joins TRBV6-5 and TRBJ2-1, with 7 bases lining up with TRBD2. The source material was peripheral blood, sampled on day 0 of MenACWY control vaccination. This clonotype was obtained from an adult in good health. In DNA form, the CDR3 reads TGTGCCAGCAGTCGGGGCGGGGGAAGGAATGAGCAGTTCTTC. This sequence encodes CASSRGGGRNEQFF.